This T cell receptor beta chain was recovered during a study of T cell responses to AZD1222 COVID-19 vaccine. About the research overall: Second-dose intervals of approximately 4 or approximately 12 weeks were pooled.

The V end lost 0 bases, the J end lost 7 bases, and 9 bases lay between the germline ends. This CDR3 is 14 amino acids long. CDR1 is LGHNA, CDR2 YSLEER, per germline. Profiling relied on immunoSEQ multiplex PCR, and the TCRdb table lists in-frame clones only, not all of them. Of some 150,000 clones in the sample, around 90% are singletons; the top ten hold roughly 4%. A word on this clone: Its antigen remains unidentified.

Overall study findings and caveats: The donor group comprised mostly white British people and more females; the analysis possibly underestimated clonal diversity. Breadth and depth of Spike-specific TCRs rose after two AZD1222 doses. Baseline antibody screening turned up just 6 or 7 seropositive AZD1222 recipients.

The origin of this receptor is an adult in good health. The chain employs TRBV4-3 and TRBJ1-4; perhaps TRBD1 as D (5 bases). Material: peripheral blood, obtained on day 0 of AZD1222 vaccination. CDR3 sequence reads: CASSQELGREKLFF. CDR3 sequence (DNA): TGCGCCAGCAGCCAAGAGCTGGGGCGTGAAAAACTGTTTTTT.